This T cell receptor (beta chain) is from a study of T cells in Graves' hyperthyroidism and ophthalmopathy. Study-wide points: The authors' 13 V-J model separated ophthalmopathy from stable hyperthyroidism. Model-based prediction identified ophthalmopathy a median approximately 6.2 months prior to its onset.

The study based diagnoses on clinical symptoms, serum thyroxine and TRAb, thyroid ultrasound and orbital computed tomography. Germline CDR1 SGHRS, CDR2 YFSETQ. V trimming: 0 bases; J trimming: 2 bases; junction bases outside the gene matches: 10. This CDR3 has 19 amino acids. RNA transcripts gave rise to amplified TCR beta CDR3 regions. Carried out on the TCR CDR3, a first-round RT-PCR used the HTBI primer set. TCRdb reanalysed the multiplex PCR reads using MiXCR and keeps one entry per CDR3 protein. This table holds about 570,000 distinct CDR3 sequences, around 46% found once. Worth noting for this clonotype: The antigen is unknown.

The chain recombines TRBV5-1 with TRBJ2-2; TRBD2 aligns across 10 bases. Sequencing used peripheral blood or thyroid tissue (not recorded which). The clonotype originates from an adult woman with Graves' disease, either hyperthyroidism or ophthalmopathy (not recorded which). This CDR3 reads CASSLAGSLAGANTGELFF. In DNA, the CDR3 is TGCGCCAGCAGCTTGGCGGGGTCTCTAGCGGGAGCCAACACCGGGGAGCTGTTTTTT. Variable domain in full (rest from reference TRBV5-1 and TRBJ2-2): KAGVTQTPRYLIKTRGQQVTLSCSPISGHRSVSWYQQTPGQGLQFLFEYFSETQRNKGNFPGRFSGRQFSNSRSEMNVSTLELGDSALYLCASSLAGSLAGANTGELFFGEGSRLTVL.